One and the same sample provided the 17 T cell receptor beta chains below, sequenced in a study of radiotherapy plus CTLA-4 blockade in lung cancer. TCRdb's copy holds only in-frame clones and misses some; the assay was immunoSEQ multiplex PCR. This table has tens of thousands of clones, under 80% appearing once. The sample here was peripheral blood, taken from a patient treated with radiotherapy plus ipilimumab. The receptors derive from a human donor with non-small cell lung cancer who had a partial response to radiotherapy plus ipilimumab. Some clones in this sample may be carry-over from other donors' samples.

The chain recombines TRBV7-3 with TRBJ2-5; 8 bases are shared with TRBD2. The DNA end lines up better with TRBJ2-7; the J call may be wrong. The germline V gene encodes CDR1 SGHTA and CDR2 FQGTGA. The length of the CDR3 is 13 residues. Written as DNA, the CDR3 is TGTGCCAGCAGCCCCGGGGGGGGGTACGAGCAGTACTTC. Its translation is CASSPGGGYEQYF.

Here the CDR3 reads CASSFRGRAFF. DNA for the CDR3: TGTGCCAGCAGCTTCAGGGGGAGAGCTTTCTTT. The chain joins TRBV11-3 to TRBJ1-1; TRBD1 matches 7 bases. CDR1 is SGHNT, CDR2 YENEEA, per germline. The CDR3 is 11 amino acids. The ends lost 3 bases at V and 10 bases at J; junction bases unmatched: 2.

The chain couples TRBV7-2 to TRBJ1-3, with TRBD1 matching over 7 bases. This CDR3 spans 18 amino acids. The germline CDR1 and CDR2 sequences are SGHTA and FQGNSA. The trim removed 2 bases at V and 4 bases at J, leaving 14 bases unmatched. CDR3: CASSLYPLSATGGNTIYF. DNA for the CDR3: TGTGCCAGCAGCTTATATCCTCTATCGGCGACAGGGGGAAACACCATATATTTT. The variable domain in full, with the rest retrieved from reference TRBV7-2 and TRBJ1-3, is GAGVSQSPSNKVTEKGKDVELRCDPISGHTALYWYRQSLGQGLEFLIYFQGNSAPDKSGLPSDRFSAERTGGSVSTLTIQRTQQEDSAVYLCASSLYPLSATGGNTIYFGEGSWLTVV.

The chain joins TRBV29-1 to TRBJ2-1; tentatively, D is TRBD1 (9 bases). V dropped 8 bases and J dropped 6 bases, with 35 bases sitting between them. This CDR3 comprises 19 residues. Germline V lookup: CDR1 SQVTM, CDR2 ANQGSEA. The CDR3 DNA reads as TGCAGCCCCCGTCCATGGAGACAGGGGGGAGCGGGAGTAGGCAATGAGCAGTTCTTC. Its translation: CSPRPWRQGGAGVGNEQFF.

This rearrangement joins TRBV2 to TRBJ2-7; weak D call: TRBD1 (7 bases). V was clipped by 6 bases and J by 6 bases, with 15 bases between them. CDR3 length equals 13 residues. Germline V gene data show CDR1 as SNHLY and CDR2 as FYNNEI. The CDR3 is CASRTTGDSEQYF. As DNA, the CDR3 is TGTGCCAGCAGAACAACGGGGGACAGCGAGCAGTACTTC. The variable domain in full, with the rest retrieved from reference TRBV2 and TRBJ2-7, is EPEVTQTPSHQVTQMGQEVILRCVPISNHLYFYWYRQILGQKVEFLVSFYNNEISEKSEIFDDQFSVERPDGSNFTLKIRSTKLEDSAMYFCASRTTGDSEQYFGPGTRLTVT.

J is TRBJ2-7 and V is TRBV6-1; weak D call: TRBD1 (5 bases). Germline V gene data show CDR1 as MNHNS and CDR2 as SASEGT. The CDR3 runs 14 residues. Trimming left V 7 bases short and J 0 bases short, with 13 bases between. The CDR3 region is CASIPRTSSYEQYF. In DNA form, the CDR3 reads TGTGCCAGCATCCCTCGGACATCCTCCTACGAGCAGTACTTC.

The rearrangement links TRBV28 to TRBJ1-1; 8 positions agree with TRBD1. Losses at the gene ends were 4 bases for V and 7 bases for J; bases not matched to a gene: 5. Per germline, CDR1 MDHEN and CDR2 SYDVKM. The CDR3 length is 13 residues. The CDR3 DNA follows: TGTGCCAGCAGTTACCAGGGGGCTGGTGAAGCTTTCTTT. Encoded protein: CASSYQGAGEAFF.

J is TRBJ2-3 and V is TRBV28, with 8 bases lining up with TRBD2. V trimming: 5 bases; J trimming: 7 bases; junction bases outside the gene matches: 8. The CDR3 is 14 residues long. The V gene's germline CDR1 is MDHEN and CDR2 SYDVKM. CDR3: CASSRAGATHTQYF. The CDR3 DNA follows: TGTGCCAGCAGTCGAGCGGGGGCAACACATACGCAGTATTTT.

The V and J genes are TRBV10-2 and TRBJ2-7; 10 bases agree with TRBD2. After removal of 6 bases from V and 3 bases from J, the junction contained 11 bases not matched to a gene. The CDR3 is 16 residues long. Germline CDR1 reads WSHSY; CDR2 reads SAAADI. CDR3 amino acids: CASSVGLAGVVYEQYF. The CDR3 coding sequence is TGCGCCAGCAGCGTGGGGCTAGCGGGGGTGGTCTACGAGCAGTACTTC.

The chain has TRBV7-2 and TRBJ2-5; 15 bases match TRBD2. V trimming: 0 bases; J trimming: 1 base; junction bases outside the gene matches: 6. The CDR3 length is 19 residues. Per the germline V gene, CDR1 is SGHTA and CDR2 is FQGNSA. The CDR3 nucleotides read TGTGCCAGCAGCTTAGCGGGGACTAGCGGGAGGAGGCGCCAAGAGACCCAGTACTTC. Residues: CASSLAGTSGRRRQETQYF. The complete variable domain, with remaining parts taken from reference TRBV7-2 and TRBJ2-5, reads GAGVSQSPSNKVTEKGKDVELRCDPISGHTALYWYRQSLGQGLEFLIYFQGNSAPDKSGLPSDRFSAERTGGSVSTLTIQRTQQEDSAVYLCASSLAGTSGRRRQETQYFGPGTRLLVL.

The CDR3 DNA sequence: TGTGCCAGCAGTTTCCGCAGGGCTTTGAATGAGCAGTTCTTC. This gives the protein CASSFRRALNEQFF. The chain couples TRBV27 to TRBJ2-1, with D perhaps matching TRBD1 (5 bases). This CDR3 spans 14 amino acids. V was cut by 3 bases and J by 7 bases, with 13 bases left in between. From germline, CDR1 is MNHEY and CDR2 SMNVEV (reference sequence).

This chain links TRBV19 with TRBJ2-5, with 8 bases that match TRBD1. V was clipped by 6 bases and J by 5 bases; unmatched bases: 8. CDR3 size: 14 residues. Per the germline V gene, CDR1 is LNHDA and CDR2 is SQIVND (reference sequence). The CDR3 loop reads CASRRTGSLETQYF. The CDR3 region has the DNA TGTGCCAGTAGGAGGACAGGGAGTTTGGAGACCCAGTACTTC.

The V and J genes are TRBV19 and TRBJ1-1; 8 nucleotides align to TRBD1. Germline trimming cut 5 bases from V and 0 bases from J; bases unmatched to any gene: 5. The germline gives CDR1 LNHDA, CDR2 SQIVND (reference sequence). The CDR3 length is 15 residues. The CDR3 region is CASSPGTGVNTEAFF. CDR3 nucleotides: TGTGCCAGTAGTCCCGGGACAGGAGTGAACACTGAAGCTTTCTTT. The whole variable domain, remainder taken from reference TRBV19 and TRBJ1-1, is DGGITQSPKYLFRKEGQNVTLSCEQNLNHDAMYWYRQDPGQGLRLIYYSQIVNDFQKGDIAEGYSVSREKKESFPLTVTSAQKNPTAFYLCASSPGTGVNTEAFFGQGTRLTVV.

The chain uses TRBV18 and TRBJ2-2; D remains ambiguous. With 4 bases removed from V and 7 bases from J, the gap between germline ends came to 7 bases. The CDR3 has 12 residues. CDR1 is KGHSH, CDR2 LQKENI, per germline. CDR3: CASSLRYGELFF. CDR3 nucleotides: TGTGCCAGCTCACTGAGGTACGGGGAGCTGTTTTTT.

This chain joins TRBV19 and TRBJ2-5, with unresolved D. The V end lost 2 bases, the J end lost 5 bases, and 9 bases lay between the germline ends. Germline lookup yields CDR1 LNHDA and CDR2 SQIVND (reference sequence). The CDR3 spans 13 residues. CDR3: CASSIRGFETQYF. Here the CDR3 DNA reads TGTGCCAGTAGTATAAGAGGTTTTGAGACCCAGTACTTC.

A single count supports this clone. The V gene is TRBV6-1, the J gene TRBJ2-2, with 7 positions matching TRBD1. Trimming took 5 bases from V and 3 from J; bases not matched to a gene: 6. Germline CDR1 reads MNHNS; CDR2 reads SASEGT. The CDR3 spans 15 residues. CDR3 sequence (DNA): TGTGCCAGCAGTTTACAGGGGCAGTACACCGGGGAGCTGTTTTTT. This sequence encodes CASSLQGQYTGELFF.

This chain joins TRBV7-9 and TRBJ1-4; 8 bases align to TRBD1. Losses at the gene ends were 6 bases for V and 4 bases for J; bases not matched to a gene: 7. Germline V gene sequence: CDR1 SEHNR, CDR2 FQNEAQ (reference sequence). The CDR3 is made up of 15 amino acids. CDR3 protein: CASSIGTGLNEKLFF. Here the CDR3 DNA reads TGTGCCAGCAGTATAGGGACAGGACTTAATGAAAAACTGTTTTTT.